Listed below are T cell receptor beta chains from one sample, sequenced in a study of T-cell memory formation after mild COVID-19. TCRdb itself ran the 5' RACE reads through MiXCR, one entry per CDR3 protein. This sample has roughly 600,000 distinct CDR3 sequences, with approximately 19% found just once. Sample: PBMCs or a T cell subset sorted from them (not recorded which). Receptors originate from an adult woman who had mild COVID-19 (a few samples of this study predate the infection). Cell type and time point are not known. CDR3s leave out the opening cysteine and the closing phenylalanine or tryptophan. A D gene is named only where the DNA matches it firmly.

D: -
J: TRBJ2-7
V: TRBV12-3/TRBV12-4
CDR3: ASRAYPYEQY

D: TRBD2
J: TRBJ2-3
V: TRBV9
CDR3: ASSTRDYPLTDTQY

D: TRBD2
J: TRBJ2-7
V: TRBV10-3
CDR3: AISEFPPTSGGSYEQY

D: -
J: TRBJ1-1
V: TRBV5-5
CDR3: ASSLGGASEAF

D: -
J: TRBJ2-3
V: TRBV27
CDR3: ASSSQGSTQY

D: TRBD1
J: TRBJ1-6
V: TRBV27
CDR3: ASKGGGGSPLH

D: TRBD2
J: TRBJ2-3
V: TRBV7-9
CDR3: ASSQTSGWSDTQY

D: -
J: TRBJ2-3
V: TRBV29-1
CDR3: SIEKDTQY

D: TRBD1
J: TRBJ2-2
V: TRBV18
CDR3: ASSSLPGQFGAGELF

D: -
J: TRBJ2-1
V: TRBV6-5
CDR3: ASSYSNAFGEQF

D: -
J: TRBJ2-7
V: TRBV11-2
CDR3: ASSLVEQY

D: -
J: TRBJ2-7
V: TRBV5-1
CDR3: ASSSDIYYEQY

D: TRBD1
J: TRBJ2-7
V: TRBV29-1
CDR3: SAWTGFVSYEQY

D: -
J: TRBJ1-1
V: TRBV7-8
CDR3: ASSTRRDTEAF

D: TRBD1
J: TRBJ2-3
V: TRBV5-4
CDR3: ASSLPGTVRADTQY

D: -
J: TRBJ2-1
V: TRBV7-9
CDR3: ASSLRGARNEQF

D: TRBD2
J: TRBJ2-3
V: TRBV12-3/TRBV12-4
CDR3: ASSLSGRGGDTQY